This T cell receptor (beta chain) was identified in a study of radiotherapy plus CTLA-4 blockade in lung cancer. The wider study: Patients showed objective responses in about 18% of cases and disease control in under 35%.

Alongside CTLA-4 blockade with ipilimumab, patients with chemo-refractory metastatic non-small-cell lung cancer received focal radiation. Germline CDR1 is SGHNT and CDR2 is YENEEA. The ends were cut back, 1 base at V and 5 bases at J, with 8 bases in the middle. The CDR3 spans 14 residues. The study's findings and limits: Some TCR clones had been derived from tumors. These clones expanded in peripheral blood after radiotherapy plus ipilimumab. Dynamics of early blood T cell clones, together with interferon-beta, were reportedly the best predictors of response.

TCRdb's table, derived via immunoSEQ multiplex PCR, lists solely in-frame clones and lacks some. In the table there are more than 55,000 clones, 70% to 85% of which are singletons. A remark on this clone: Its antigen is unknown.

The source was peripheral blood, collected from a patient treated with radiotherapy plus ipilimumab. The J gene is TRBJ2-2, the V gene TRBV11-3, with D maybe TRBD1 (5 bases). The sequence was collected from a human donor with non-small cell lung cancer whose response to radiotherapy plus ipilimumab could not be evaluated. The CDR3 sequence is CASSLAGLTGELFF. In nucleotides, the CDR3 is TGTGCCAGCAGCTTAGCAGGGCTGACCGGGGAGCTGTTTTTT.